This T cell receptor (beta chain) was retrieved from a study of a mutant IDH1 vaccine in newly diagnosed glioma. Overall study context: Most patients had received both radiotherapy and temozolomide, the prior options being radiotherapy, temozolomide, or both.

Study conclusions and caveats: Pseudoprogression appears to have had no connection to changes in top peripheral T cell clonotypes.

Only in-frame clones appear in the TCRdb table, and some are missing; sequencing was by immunoSEQ multiplex PCR. The sample has about 92,000 clones, about 82% seen once. V shed 1 base and J shed 3 bases, with 12 bases lying between them. The CDR3 consists of 15 residues. CDR1 and CDR2 from the germline V gene are SGHNT and YENEEA. Time point denoted: baseline, week 1 (first vaccination visit). The sample's treatment: pre-vaccination baseline after standard-of-care therapy. Comment on this clone: Its antigen is still unknown.

The input for sequencing was PBMCs, taken from a glioma patient treated with radiotherapy, temozolomide or both. This chain connects TRBV11-3 to TRBJ1-1, with D maybe TRBD1 (6 bases). The origin of this receptor is a man aged 40-49 years with glioma. In nucleotides, the CDR3 is TGTGCCAGCAGCTTAGGGGGGCAACGAGACACTGAAGCTTTCTTT. Protein: CASSLGGQRDTEAFF.